A single sample is the source of the 2 T cell receptor beta chains below, sequenced in a study of persistence of HIV-infected CD4 T cells. The immunoSEQ assay was version 4, run in survey mode. Here immunoSEQ multiplex PCR was the method, and the copy in TCRdb shows in-frame clones only, minus some. The repertoire holds tens of thousands of clones, with more than 70% as singletons. Overlapping HIV-1 Gag 15-mer peptides at about 1 ug per peptide per mL were used. CD40L/CD69 double-negative CD45RO-high memory CD4+ T cells were collected. Their specific antigens are unknown. The sample was CD4+ T cells sorted from PBMCs after roughly 20-hour stimulation, taken from a patient who received antiretroviral therapy. These receptors originate from an adult man with HIV who was CMV-seropositive.

The chain employs TRBV6-5 and TRBJ1-5, with 8 bases matching TRBD1. From germline, CDR1 is MNHEY and CDR2 SVGAGI. The trim removed 6 bases at V and 7 bases at J, leaving 5 bases unmatched. There are 13 residues in the CDR3. The CDR3 DNA reads as TGTGCCAGCAGAGTACAGGGGGGACAGCCCCAGCATTTT. This encodes CASRVQGGQPQHF.

The J gene is TRBJ1-5, the V gene TRBV7-3; tentatively, D is TRBD1 (6 bases). From germline, CDR1 is SGHTA and CDR2 FQGTGA. V lost 5 bases to trimming and J lost 9 bases, with 14 bases between them. The CDR3 contains 13 residues. The CDR3 sequence is CASSLDSRGPQHF. CDR3 bases: TGTGCCAGCAGCCTGGACAGTCGAGGGCCCCAGCATTTT.